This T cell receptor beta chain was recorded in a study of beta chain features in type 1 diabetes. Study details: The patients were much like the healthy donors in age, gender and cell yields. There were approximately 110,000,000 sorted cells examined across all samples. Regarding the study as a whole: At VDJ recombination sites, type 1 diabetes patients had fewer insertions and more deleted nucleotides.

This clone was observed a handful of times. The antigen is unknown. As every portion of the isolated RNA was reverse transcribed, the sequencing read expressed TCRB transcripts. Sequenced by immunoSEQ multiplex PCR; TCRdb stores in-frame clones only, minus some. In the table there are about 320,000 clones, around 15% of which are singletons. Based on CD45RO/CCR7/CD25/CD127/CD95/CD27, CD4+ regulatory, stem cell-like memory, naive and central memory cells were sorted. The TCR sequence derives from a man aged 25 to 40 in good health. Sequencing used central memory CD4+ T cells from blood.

The CDR3 bases are TGTGCCAGCGGCCGGGACGGACACTACGAGCAGTACTTC. Translated, it gives CASGRDGHYEQYF. V gene TRBV2 combines with J gene TRBJ2-7; the D call may be TRBD1 or TRBD2 (5 bases each). The germline gives CDR1 SNHLY, CDR2 FYNNEI. The CDR3 is made up of 13 amino acids. Deletions cut 8 bases from V and 3 bases from J, with 14 bases between.